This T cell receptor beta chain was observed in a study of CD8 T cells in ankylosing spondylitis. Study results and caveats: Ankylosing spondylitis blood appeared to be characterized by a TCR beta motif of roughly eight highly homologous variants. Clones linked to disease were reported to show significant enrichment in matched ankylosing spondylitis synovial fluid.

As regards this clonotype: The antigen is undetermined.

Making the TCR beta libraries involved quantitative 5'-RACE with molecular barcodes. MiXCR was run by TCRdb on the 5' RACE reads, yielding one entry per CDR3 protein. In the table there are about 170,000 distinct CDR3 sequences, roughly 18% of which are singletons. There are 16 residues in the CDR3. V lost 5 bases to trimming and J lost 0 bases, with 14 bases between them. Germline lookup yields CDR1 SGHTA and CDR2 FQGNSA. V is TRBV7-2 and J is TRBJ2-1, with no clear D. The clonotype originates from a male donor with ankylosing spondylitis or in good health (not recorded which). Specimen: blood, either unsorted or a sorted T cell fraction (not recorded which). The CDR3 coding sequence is TGTGCCAGCAGCCCCCGTGGGGTCAGCTCCTACAATGAGCAGTTCTTC. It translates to CASSPRGVSSYNEQFF.